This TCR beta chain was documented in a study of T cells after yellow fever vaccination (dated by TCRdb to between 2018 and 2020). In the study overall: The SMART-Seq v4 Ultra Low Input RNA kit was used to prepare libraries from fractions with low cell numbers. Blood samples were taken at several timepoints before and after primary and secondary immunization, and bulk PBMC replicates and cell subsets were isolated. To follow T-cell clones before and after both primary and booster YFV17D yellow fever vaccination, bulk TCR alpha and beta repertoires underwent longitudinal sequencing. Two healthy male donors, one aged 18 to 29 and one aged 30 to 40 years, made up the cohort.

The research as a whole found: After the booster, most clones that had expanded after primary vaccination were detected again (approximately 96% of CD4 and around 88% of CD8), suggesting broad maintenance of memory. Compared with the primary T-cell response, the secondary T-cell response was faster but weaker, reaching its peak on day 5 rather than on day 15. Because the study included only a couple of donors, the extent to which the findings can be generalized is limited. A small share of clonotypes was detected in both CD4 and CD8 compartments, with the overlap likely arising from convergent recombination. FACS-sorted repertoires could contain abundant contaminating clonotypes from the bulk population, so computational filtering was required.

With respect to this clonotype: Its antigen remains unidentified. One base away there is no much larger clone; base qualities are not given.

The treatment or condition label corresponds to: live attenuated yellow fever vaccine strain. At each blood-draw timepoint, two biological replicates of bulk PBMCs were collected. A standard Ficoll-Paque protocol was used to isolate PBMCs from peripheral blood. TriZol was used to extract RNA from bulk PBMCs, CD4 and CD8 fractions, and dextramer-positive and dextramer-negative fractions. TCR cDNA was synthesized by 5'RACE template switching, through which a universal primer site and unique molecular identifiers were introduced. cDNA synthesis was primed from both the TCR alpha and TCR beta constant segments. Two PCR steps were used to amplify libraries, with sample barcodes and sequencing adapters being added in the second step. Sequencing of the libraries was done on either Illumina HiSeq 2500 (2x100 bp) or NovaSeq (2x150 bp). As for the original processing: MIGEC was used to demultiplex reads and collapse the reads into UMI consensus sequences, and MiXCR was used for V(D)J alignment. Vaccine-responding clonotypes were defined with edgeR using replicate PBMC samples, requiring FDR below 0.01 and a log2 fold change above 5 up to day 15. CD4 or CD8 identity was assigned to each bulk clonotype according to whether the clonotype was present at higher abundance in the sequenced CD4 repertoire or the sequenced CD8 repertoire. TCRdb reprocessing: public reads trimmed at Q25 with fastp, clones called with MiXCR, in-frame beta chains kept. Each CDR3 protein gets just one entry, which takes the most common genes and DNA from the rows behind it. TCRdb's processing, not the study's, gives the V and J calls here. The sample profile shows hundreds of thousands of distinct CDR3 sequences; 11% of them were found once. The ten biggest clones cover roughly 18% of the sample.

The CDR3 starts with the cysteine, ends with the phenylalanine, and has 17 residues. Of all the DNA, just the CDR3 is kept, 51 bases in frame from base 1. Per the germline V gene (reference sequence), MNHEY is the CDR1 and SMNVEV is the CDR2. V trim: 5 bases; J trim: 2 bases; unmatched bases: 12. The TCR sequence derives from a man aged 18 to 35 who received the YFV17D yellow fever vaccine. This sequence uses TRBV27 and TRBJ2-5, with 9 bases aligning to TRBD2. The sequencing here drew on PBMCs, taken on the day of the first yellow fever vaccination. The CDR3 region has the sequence CASSPPRGLAVQETQYF. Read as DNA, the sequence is TGTGCCAGCAGTCCACCCCGGGGACTAGCTGTACAAGAGACCCAGTACTTC.